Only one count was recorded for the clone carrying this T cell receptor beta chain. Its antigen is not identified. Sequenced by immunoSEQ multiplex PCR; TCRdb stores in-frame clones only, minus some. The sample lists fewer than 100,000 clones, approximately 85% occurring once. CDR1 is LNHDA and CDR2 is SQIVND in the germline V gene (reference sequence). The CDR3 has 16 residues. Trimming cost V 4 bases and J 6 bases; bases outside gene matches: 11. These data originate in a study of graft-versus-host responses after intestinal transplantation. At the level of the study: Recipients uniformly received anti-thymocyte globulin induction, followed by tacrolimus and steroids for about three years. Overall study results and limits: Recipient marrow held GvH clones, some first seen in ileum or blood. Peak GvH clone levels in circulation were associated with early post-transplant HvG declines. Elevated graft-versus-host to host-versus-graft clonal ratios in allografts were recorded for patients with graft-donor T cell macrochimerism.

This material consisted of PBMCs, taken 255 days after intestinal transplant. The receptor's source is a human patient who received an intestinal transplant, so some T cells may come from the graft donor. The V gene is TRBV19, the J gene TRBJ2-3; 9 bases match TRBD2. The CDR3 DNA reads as TGTGCCAGTAGTAAACTAGCGGGTCAGAGGGGGGATACGCAGTATTTT. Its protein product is CASSKLAGQRGDTQYF.